A selection of T cell receptor beta chains follows, all from one sample in a study of blood T cell repertoires in COVID-19. Clones were read by immunoSEQ multiplex PCR, and TCRdb kept only the in-frame ones, dropping some. The table shows 120,000 to 150,000 clones, with roughly four fifths occurring only once. The sequenced sample was PBMCs or T cells enriched from blood (not recorded which). The origin of the receptors is a woman between 50 and 59 years old with acute COVID-19. CDR3s include the opening cysteine and the closing phenylalanine or tryptophan. Each record gives: V gene, D gene, J gene, clone size, CDR3 protein, CDR3 DNA. The D gene is left open where the match is weak. A clone size is listed for some rows: how often the clone was seen (once, few, many), or a class if it is expanded.

TRBV11-2,.,TRBJ1-3,.,CASSLGWQGSGNTIYF,TGTGCCAGCAGCTTAGGTTGGCAGGGGAGTGGAAACACCATATATTTT
TRBV2,TRBD2,TRBJ2-1,few,CASSPGTSGRGAYNEQFF,TGTGCCAGCAGCCCTGGGACTAGCGGGAGAGGCGCCTACAATGAGCAGTTCTTC
TRBV4-2,TRBD2,TRBJ2-7,.,CASSQDRGGAMISYEQYF,TGTGCCAGCAGCCAAGATCGGGGGGGGGCTATGATCTCCTACGAGCAGTACTTC
TRBV14,.,TRBJ2-7,.,CASRVAGRTEQYF,TGTGCCAGCAGGGTGGCAGGGAGGACCGAGCAGTACTTC
TRBV28,TRBD1,TRBJ1-5,.,CASSFGTGGNQPQHF,TGTGCCAGCAGTTTTGGGACAGGGGGCAATCAGCCCCAGCATTTT
TRBV19,TRBD1,TRBJ2-7,.,CASSLQDRDEQYF,TGTGCCAGTAGTCTTCAGGACAGGGACGAGCAGTACTTC
TRBV9,TRBD2,TRBJ2-2,.,CASSGGLADTGELFF,TGTGCCAGCAGCGGAGGGCTAGCGGACACCGGGGAGCTGTTTTTT
TRBV2,TRBD2,TRBJ2-3,.,CASRRGLAGGYTDTQYF,TGTGCCAGCAGAAGGGGACTAGCGGGAGGGTACACAGATACGCAGTATTTT
TRBV25-1,.,TRBJ2-3,.,CASRSVLPSASQYF,TGTGCCAGCAGATCAGTACTACCTTCGGCATCGCAGTATTTT
TRBV3-1/TRBV3-2,TRBD1,TRBJ2-4,.,CASSRRDRGAKNIQYF,TGTGCCAGCAGTCGTCGGGACAGGGGGGCCAAAAACATTCAGTACTTC
TRBV27,TRBD2,TRBJ2-2,.,CASSLITSGRSSGELFF,TGTGCCAGCAGTTTAATTACTAGCGGGAGGTCGAGCGGGGAGCTGTTTTTT
TRBV5-6,.,TRBJ2-3,.,CASSLRGVSSTDTQYF,TGTGCCAGCAGCTTGCGAGGTGTTTCTAGCACAGATACGCAGTATTTT
TRBV10-1,.,TRBJ1-5,once,CATSCQPQHF,TGCGCCACGTCCTGTCAGCCCCAGCATTTT
TRBV10-1,TRBD2,TRBJ2-1,.,CASSELGLAGLQSGYNEQFF,TGCGCCAGCAGTGAGTTAGGACTAGCGGGACTACAATCGGGATACAATGAGCAGTTCTTC
TRBV11-2,TRBD1,TRBJ2-7,.,CASSLVGTGGDEQYF,TGTGCCAGCAGCTTAGTCGGGACAGGGGGCGACGAGCAGTACTTC
TRBV19,.,TRBJ1-2,few,CASTKQALGGYTF,TGTGCCAGTACCAAACAGGCTCTCGGAGGCTACACCTTC
TRBV4-3,.,TRBJ1-1,.,CASSRLDRLGTEAFF,TGCGCCAGCAGCCGATTAGACAGGTTGGGAACTGAAGCTTTCTTT
TRBV6-2/TRBV6-3,TRBD2,TRBJ2-7,.,CASSWSGGSYEQYF,TGTGCCAGCAGTTGGTCGGGAGGCTCCTACGAGCAGTACTTC
TRBV11-3,.,TRBJ2-1,.,CASSISGGLQFF,TGTGCCAGCAGCATTTCAGGGGGACTGCAGTTCTTC
TRBV2,TRBD2,TRBJ2-5,.,CASSEALPSGNWGETQYF,TGTGCCAGCAGTGAAGCGTTACCTAGCGGGAATTGGGGAGAGACCCAGTACTTC
TRBV30,TRBD1,TRBJ2-2,.,CAWSLGTGAQGELFF,TGTGCCTGGAGCCTAGGGACAGGGGCACAGGGGGAGCTGTTTTTT
TRBV19,TRBD2,TRBJ2-7,once,CASSIEGRAGSEQYF,TGTGCCAGTAGTATAGAAGGGAGGGCCGGTTCCGAGCAGTACTTC
TRBV27,.,TRBJ1-3,.,CASSLRSAGNTIYF,TGTGCCAGCAGTTTAAGATCGGCTGGAAACACCATATATTTT
TRBV29-1,TRBD2,TRBJ2-5,.,CSVGGSSGRASETQYF,TGCAGCGTTGGGGGGTCAAGCGGGAGGGCGTCAGAGACCCAGTACTTC
TRBV6-6,.,TRBJ1-2,.,CASSFRDWSRGYTF,TGTGCCAGCAGTTTCAGGGACTGGTCGAGGGGCTACACCTTC
TRBV18,TRBD2,TRBJ2-1,.,CASSPVLAGEQFF,TGTGCCAGCTCACCGGTCCTAGCGGGTGAGCAGTTCTTC
TRBV6-5,.,TRBJ2-6,.,CASPGPGANVLTF,TGTGCCAGCCCAGGCCCTGGGGCCAACGTCCTGACTTTC
TRBV5-5,TRBD2,TRBJ2-1,.,CASSLGAGRGRVYNEQFF,TGTGCCAGCAGCTTGGGAGCGGGGCGCGGGAGAGTTTACAATGAGCAGTTCTTC
TRBV28,TRBD2,TRBJ2-1,few,CATETGGLIEQFF,TGTGCCACAGAGACGGGAGGGCTTATTGAGCAGTTCTTC
TRBV2,.,TRBJ1-2,.,CASSGPQGRGGYTF,TGTGCCAGCAGTGGACCTCAGGGGAGAGGAGGCTACACCTTC
TRBV5-1,TRBD2,TRBJ2-1,.,CASSLGGLAGVNEQFF,TGCGCCAGCAGCTTAGGGGGACTAGCGGGAGTCAATGAGCAGTTCTTC
TRBV9,.,TRBJ2-2,many,CASSVSTGSPGELFF,TGTGCCAGCAGCGTCTCTACGGGGAGCCCCGGGGAGCTGTTTTTT
TRBV11-1,TRBD1,TRBJ1-3,.,CASSARDSSGNTIYF,TGTGCCAGCAGCGCACGGGACAGCTCTGGAAACACCATATATTTT
TRBV15,.,TRBJ1-1,.,CATSPRQLNTEAFF,TGTGCCACCAGCCCTCGACAGTTGAACACTGAAGCTTTCTTT
TRBV30,TRBD1,TRBJ2-3,.,CAWSAGTGTDTQYF,TGTGCCTGGAGTGCTGGGACAGGCACAGATACGCAGTATTTT
TRBV3-1/TRBV3-2,.,TRBJ2-1,.,CASSQGYGTGNEQFF,TGTGCCAGCAGCCAAGGATACGGGACTGGCAATGAGCAGTTCTTC
TRBV5-1,TRBD2,TRBJ2-7,few,CASSLSAGGSYEQYF,TGCGCCAGCAGCTTGTCAGCGGGAGGGTCCTACGAGCAGTACTTC
TRBV19,.,TRBJ1-5,.,CASSIARDNQPQHF,TGTGCCAGTAGTATAGCCAGGGACAATCAGCCCCAGCATTTT
TRBV24-1,.,TRBJ2-2,.,CATSDRQGKGGELFF,TGTGCCACCAGTGATCGGCAGGGCAAAGGCGGGGAGCTGTTTTTT
TRBV7-9,TRBD2,TRBJ2-7,.,CASSLSGVGTYEQYF,TGTGCCAGCAGCCTCAGCGGGGTGGGGACCTACGAGCAGTACTTC
TRBV24-1,TRBD1,TRBJ2-7,few,CATSDPGTGAYEQYF,TGTGCCACCAGTGACCCCGGGACAGGGGCCTACGAGCAGTACTTC